Shown below are 5 T cell receptor beta chains from a single sample sequenced in a study of blood T cell repertoires in COVID-19. The assay was immunoSEQ multiplex PCR, and TCRdb's table has in-frame clones only and misses some. The data show about 160,000 clones, over 75% seen once. Sequencing input: peripheral blood. The receptors originated from an elderly man with COVID-19, enrolled during active disease.

Notes on this clone: The CDR3 ends on some other residue instead of the conserved phenylalanine or tryptophan, so this is likely a read error. It is unclear where the CDR3 begins or ends on the DNA, so no DNA is shown, and the CDR3 is as TCRdb lists it. The V call is TRBV6-2 or TRBV6-3, the J call TRBJ1-4. The CDR3 sequence runs 10 residues, both termini included. The germline V gene encodes CDR1 MNHEY and CDR2 SVGEGT. CDR3 residues: CASSYPKNFV.

V is TRBV7-8 and J is TRBJ2-2; TRBD2 is a possible D gene (5 bases). The germline V gene has CDR1 SGHVS and CDR2 FQNEAQ. With 4 bases removed from V and 7 bases from J, the gap between germline ends came to 13 bases. This CDR3 comprises 14 residues. The CDR3 region is CASSSLTGIGELFF. DNA for the CDR3: TGTGCCAGCAGCTCCTTGACCGGGATCGGGGAGCTGTTTTTT.

The CDR3 nucleotides are TGCGCCAGCAGCGGCGGGGGACAGGAAAACTATGGCTACACCTTC. Its protein is CASSGGGQENYGYTF. V gene TRBV5-1 combines with J gene TRBJ1-2, with TRBD1 matching over 8 bases. Trimming cost V 4 bases and J 2 bases; bases outside gene matches: 7. The V gene's germline CDR1 is SGHRS and CDR2 YFSETQ. The CDR3 extends over 15 amino acids.

The chain links TRBV6-5 to TRBJ2-1, with 8 bases identical to TRBD2. Germline-derived CDR1 and CDR2 are MNHEY and SVGAGI. This CDR3 has 13 residues. V shed 6 bases, J shed 6 bases, and the junction held 4 bases outside the gene matches. The CDR3, as DNA: TGTGCCAGCAGCGGGGGGGCAGTCAATGAGCAGTTCTTC. Translated, it gives CASSGGAVNEQFF.

V gene TRBV6-6 combines with J gene TRBJ2-5, with 8 nucleotides matching TRBD1. The CDR3 extends over 15 amino acids. The trim removed 5 bases at V and 5 bases at J, leaving 10 bases unmatched. Germline V gene data show CDR1 as MNHNY and CDR2 as SVGAGI (reference sequence). CDR3 residues: CASSTAGQGGETQYF. DNA of the CDR3: TGTGCCAGCAGTACAGCCGGACAGGGTGGGGAGACCCAGTACTTC.